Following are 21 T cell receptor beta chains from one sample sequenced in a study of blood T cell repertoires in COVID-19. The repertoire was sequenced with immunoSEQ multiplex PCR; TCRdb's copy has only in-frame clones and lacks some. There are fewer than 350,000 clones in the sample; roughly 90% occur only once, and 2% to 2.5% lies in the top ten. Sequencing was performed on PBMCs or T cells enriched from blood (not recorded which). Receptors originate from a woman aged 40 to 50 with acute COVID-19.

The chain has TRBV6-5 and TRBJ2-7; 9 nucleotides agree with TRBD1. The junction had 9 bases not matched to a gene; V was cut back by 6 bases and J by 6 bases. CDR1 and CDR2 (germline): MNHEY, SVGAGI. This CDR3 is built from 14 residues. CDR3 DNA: TGTGCCAGCAGCCTCGGACAGGGGAAGATCGAGCAGTACTTC. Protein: CASSLGQGKIEQYF.

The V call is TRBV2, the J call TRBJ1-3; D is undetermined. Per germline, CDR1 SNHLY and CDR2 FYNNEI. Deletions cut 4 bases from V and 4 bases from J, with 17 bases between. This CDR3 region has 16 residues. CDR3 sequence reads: CASSAKPKLAGNTIYF. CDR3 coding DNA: TGTGCCAGCAGTGCCAAACCTAAATTAGCCGGAAACACCATATATTTT.

Here the CDR3 DNA reads TGTGCCAGTAGTATGCCGGAGAAAGAGACCCAGTACTTC. Protein sequence: CASSMPEKETQYF. The chain joins TRBV19 to TRBJ2-5; D is unresolved. From germline, CDR1 is LNHDA and CDR2 SQIVND (reference sequence). CDR3 size: 13 residues. Trimming took 3 bases from V and 3 from J, leaving 8 bases between them.

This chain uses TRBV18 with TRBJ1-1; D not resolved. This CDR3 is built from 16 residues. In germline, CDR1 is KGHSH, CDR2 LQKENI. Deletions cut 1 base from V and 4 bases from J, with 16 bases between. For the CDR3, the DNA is TGTGCCAGCTCACCACAGAACAGCTTTCGAGTCACTGAAGCTTTCTTT. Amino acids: CASSPQNSFRVTEAFF.

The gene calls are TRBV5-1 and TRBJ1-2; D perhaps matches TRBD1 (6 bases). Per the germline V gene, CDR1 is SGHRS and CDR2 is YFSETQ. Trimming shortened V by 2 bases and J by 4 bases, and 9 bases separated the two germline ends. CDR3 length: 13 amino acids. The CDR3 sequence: CASSLQGGYGYTF. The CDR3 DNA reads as TGCGCCAGCAGCTTACAGGGTGGCTATGGCTACACCTTC.

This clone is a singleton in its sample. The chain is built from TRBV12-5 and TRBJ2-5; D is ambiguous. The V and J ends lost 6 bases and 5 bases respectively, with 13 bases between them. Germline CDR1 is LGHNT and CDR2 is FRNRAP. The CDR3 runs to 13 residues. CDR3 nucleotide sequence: TGTGCTAGTGGATCATCTCGGGTGGAGACCCAGTACTTC. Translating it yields CASGSSRVETQYF.

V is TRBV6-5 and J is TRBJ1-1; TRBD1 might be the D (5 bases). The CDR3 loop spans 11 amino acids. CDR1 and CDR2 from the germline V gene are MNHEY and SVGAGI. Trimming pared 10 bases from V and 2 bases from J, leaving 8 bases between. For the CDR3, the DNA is TGTGCCACAGGGAAAAACACTGAAGCTTTCTTT. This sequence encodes CATGKNTEAFF.

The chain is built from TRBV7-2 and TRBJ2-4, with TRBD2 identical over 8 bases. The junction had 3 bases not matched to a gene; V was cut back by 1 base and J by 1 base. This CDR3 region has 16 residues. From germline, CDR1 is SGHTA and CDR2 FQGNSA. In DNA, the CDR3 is TGTGCCAGCAGCTTAGGAAGCGGGGGTGCCAAAAACATTCAGTACTTC. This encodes CASSLGSGGAKNIQYF. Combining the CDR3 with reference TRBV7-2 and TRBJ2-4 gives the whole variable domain GAGVSQSPSNKVTEKGKDVELRCDPISGHTALYWYRQSLGQGLEFLIYFQGNSAPDKSGLPSDRFSAERTGGSVSTLTIQRTQQEDSAVYLCASSLGSGGAKNIQYFGAGTRLSVL.

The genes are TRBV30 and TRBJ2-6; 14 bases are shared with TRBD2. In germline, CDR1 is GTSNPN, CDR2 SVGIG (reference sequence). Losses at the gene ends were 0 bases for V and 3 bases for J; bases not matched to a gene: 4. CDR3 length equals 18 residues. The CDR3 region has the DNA TGTGCCTGGAGTGTGACTAGCGGGGGGGCCGGTGGGGCCAACGTCCTGACTTTC. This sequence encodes CAWSVTSGGAGGANVLTF. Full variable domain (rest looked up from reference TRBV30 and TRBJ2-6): SQTIHQWPATLVQPVGSPLSLECTVEGTSNPNLYWYRQAAGRGLQLLFYSVGIGQISSEVPQNLSASRPQDRQFILSSKKLLLSDSGFYLCAWSVTSGGAGGANVLTFGAGSRLTVL.

Here the CDR3 DNA reads TGTGCCAGCAGCTTAGCGGGGGGCCGGGGCTACGAGCAGTACTTC. Residues: CASSLAGGRGYEQYF. The chain combines TRBV3-1 (or the pseudogene TRBV3-2) with TRBJ2-7; 10 nucleotides match TRBD2. CDR1 and CDR2 (germline): LGHDT, YNNKEL (reference sequence). This CDR3 spans 15 amino acids. V lost 5 bases and J lost 3; bases outside the gene matches: 7.

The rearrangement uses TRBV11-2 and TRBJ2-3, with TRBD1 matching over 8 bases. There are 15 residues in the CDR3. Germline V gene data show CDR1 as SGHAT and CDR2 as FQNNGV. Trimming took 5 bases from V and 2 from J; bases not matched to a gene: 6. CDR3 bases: TGTGCCAGCAGCGTGGACAGGGCCTCCACAGATACGCAGTATTTT. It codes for CASSVDRASTDTQYF.

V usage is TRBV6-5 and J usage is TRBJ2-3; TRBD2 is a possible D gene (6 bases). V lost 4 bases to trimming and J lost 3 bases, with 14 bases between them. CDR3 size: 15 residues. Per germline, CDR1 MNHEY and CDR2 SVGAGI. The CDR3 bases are TGTGCCAGCAGTTTAGGAGGGAGAGGGACAGATACGCAGTATTTT. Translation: CASSLGGRGTDTQYF.

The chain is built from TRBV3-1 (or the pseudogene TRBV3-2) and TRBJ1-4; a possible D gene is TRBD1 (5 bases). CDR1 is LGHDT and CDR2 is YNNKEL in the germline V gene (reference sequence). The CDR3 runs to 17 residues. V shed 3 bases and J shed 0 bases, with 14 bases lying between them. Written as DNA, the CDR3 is TGTGCCAGCAGCCAGAGGACATTAACCGCAACTAATGAAAAACTGTTTTTT. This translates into CASSQRTLTATNEKLFF.

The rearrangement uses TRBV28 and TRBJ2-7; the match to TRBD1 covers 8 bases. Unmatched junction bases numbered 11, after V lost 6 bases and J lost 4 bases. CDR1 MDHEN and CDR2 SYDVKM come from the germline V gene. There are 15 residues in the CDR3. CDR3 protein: CASRMRGQGAYEQYF. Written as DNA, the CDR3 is TGTGCCAGCAGGATGAGGGGGCAGGGGGCTTACGAGCAGTACTTC.

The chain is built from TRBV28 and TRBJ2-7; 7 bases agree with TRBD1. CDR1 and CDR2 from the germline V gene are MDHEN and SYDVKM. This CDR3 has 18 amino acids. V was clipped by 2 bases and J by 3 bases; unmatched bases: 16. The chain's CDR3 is CASSLEGVGGQRLYEQYF. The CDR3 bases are TGTGCCAGCAGTTTAGAGGGGGTTGGGGGACAGCGTCTCTACGAGCAGTACTTC.

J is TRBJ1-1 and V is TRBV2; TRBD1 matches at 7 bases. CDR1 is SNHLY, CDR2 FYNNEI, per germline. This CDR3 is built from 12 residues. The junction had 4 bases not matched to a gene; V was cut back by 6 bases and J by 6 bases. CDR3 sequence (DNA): TGTGCCAGCAGGGGAACAGGGGCTGAAGCTTTCTTT. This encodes CASRGTGAEAFF.

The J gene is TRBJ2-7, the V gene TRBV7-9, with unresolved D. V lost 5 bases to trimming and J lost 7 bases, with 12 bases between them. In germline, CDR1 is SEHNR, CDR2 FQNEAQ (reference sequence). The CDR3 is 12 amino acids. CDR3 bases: TGTGCCAGCAGCCCAGGTGTAGGTGAGCAGTACTTC. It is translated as CASSPGVGEQYF. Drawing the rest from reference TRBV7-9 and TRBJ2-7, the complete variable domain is DTGVSQNPRHKITKRGQNVTFRCDPISEHNRLYWYRQTLGQGPEFLTYFQNEAQLEKSRLLSDRFSAERPKGSFSTLEIQRTEQGDSAMYLCASSPGVGEQYFGPGTRLTVT.

CDR3 sequence reads: CASSSPPRGTTQYF. The CDR3 nucleotides read TGTGCCAGCAGTAGTCCGCCCCGGGGTACTACGCAGTATTTT. The chain uses TRBV28 and TRBJ2-3; D perhaps matches TRBD2 (5 bases). This CDR3 comprises 14 residues. The germline CDR1 and CDR2 sequences are MDHEN and SYDVKM. Between the trimmed V and J ends, which lost 5 bases and 8 bases, there was a span of 17 bases.

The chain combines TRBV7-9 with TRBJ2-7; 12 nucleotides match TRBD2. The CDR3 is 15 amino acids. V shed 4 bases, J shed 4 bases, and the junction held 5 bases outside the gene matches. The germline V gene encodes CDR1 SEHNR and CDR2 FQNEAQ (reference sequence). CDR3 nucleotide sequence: TGTGCCAGCAGCTCGACTAGCGGGAGTCGGTACGAGCAGTACTTC. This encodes CASSSTSGSRYEQYF.

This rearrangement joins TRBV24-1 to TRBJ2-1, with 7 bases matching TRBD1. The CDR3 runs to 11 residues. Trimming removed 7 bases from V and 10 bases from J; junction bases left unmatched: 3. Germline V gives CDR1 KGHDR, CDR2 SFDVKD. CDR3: CATRYRGEQFF. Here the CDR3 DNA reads TGTGCCACCAGATACAGGGGCGAGCAGTTCTTC.

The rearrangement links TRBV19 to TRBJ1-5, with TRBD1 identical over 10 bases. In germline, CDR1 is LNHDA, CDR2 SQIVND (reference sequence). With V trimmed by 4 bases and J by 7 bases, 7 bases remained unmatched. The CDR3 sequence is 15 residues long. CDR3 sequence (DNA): TGTGCCAGTAGTAGGACAGGGGGAGGAAAACAGCCCCAGCATTTT. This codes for CASSRTGGGKQPQHF.